The T cell receptor (beta chain) under discussion was sequenced for a study of blood T cell repertoires in COVID-19. Across the whole study: The United States, Italy and Spain supplied acute and convalescent COVID-19 samples.

Produced via immunoSEQ multiplex PCR; TCRdb's table is partial and in-frame only. The table lists around 150,000 clones, 75% to 90% of them singletons, with 3.3% in the top ten. Germline CDR1 reads SGHNT; CDR2 reads YYREEE (reference sequence). The CDR3 extends over 17 amino acids. Trimming shortened V by 1 base and J by 3 bases, and 17 bases separated the two germline ends. The sequencing sample was made of peripheral blood. The chain has TRBV5-4 and TRBJ2-1; D perhaps matches TRBD1 (6 bases). This TCR came from a human donor with acute or convalescent COVID-19. The donor label of this sample is uncertain. The CDR3 DNA reads as TGTGCCAGCAGCTTGCGAAGACAGGAGCTCTTCTACAATGAGCAGTTCTTC. Translated: CASSLRRQELFYNEQFF.